These T cell receptor beta chains were read from a single sample in a study of blood T cell repertoires in COVID-19. The repertoire was sequenced with immunoSEQ multiplex PCR; TCRdb's copy has only in-frame clones and lacks some. The sample yields tens of thousands of clones, roughly 90% seen once. Sequencing used peripheral blood. The receptors stem from a man aged 55 to 70 with acute or convalescent COVID-19. The conserved cysteine and the conserved F or W are not part of the CDR3 here.

v_call	j_call	cdr3_aa
TRBV24-1	TRBJ2-1	ATSGRTSGTSYNEQF
TRBV24-1	TRBJ2-5	ATSDWDREGETQY
TRBV9	TRBJ2-2	ASSVFPAGGETGELF
TRBV12-3/TRBV12-4	TRBJ2-1	ASSLVDEQF
TRBV7-2	TRBJ2-1	ASSLRGGSYNEQF
TRBV7-7	TRBJ1-1	ASSPQGAGNTEAF
TRBV7-2	TRBJ2-1	ASSLNREREQF
TRBV30	TRBJ2-4	AWSPDSDIQY
TRBV4-2	TRBJ2-3	ASSQEGGYTQY
TRBV5-1	TRBJ2-2	ASSLVPGVTGELF
TRBV23-1	TRBJ1-2	ASSQDPGTGTYINYGYT
TRBV3-1/TRBV3-2	TRBJ2-7	ASSLDRGPYEQY
TRBV7-3	TRBJ1-2	ASSSTGYYGYT
TRBV7-6	TRBJ1-6	ASSLNAQLRNSPLH
TRBV12-5	TRBJ1-1	ASGSGDYTEAF
TRBV27	TRBJ2-3	ASSARQGGTDTQY
TRBV4-1	TRBJ1-3	ASSQALGISGNTIY
TRBV19	TRBJ2-3	ASRVGLASADTQY
TRBV6-2/TRBV6-3	TRBJ2-7	ASSRPGQGIGEQY
TRBV25-1	TRBJ2-1	AGLRIGLAGEQF
TRBV19	TRBJ2-7	ASSTNSGGEQY
TRBV7-2	TRBJ1-2	ASGPAGQFYGYT